A selection of T cell receptor beta chains follows, all from one sample in a study of T cells in Graves' hyperthyroidism and ophthalmopathy. One entry per CDR3 protein results from TCRdb running MiXCR on the multiplex PCR reads. Here the sample spans around 620,000 distinct CDR3 sequences, about 16% being singletons. Source material: blood. Receptors were obtained from a woman under 40 with Graves' hyperthyroidism. The CDR3 runs from the conserved cysteine through the conserved F or W. Fields, in order: CDR3 length, clone size, V gene, J gene, D gene, CDR3 protein, CDR3 DNA. The D gene is left open where the match is weak. Rows may omit the clone size; those that give it use once, few, many or a size class.

>14|many|TRBV28|TRBJ1-4|NA
CASSLEDRAKKLFF
TGTGCCAGCAGTTTGGAGGATCGTGCTAAAAAACTGTTTTTT
>19|few|TRBV12-3/TRBV12-4|TRBJ1-4|NA
CASRVKGRGLSTDTEKLFF
TGTGCCAGCAGAGTAAAAGGCAGGGGCCTATCGACGGATACTGAAAAACTGTTTTTT
>16|NA|TRBV14|TRBJ2-3|NA
CASSQVGGKATDTQYF
TGTGCCAGCAGCCAAGTGGGCGGGAAGGCCACAGATACGCAGTATTTT
>15|few|TRBV5-1|TRBJ1-2|NA
CASSPQGFSGDGYTF
TGCGCCAGCAGCCCCCAGGGATTTAGCGGTGATGGCTACACCTTC
>12|NA|TRBV28|TRBJ2-2|NA
CASSFMGLELFF
TGTGCCAGCAGTTTTATGGGGTTGGAGCTGTTTTTT
>15|NA|TRBV7-2|TRBJ2-1|TRBD2
CASSSTSGRINEQFF
TGTGCCAGCAGCTCGACTAGCGGGAGGATTAATGAGCAGTTCTTC
>14|many|TRBV4-1|TRBJ1-1|NA
CASSQQGSQTEAFF
TGCGCCAGCAGCCAACAGGGTTCGCAGACTGAAGCTTTCTTT
>13|many|TRBV10-3|TRBJ2-3|TRBD1
CAISQGDVDTQYF
TGTGCCATCTCGCAGGGGGACGTAGATACGCAGTATTTT
>15|many|TRBV28|TRBJ2-7|TRBD1
CASSSGQGTSYEQYF
TGTGCCAGCAGTTCAGGACAGGGTACCTCCTACGAGCAGTACTTC
>14|many|TRBV6-6|TRBJ2-1|NA
CASSYVSEPNEQFF
TGTGCCAGCAGTTACGTTTCGGAGCCCAATGAGCAGTTCTTC
>14|many|TRBV20-1|TRBJ1-6|NA
CSAHRDPYNSPLHF
TGCAGTGCTCACCGGGACCCTTATAATTCACCCCTCCACTTT
>16|NA|TRBV11-2|TRBJ2-5|NA
CASSALQGGPLETQYF
TGTGCCAGCAGCGCCCTACAGGGCGGCCCTCTAGAGACCCAGTACTTC
>16|many|TRBV27|TRBJ2-1|NA
CASGTRGLNLYNEQFF
TGTGCCAGCGGAACAAGAGGGCTCAATCTATACAATGAGCAGTTCTTC
>13|many|TRBV18|TRBJ2-3|NA
CASSPRDTDTQYF
TGTGCCAGCTCACCACGGGATACAGATACGCAGTATTTT
>14|many|TRBV3-1|TRBJ2-7|NA
CASSRTSGRGEQYF
TGTGCCAGCAGCCGGACTTCGGGGCGCGGGGAGCAGTACTTC
>13|many|TRBV6-2/TRBV6-3|TRBJ1-1|NA
CASSPQGFAEAFF
TGTGCCAGCAGTCCTCAGGGTTTCGCTGAAGCTTTCTTT
>14|NA|TRBV6-8|TRBJ2-3|TRBD2
CASKTSGPADTQYF
TGTGCCAGCAAAACTAGCGGCCCCGCAGATACGCAGTATTTT
>15|few|TRBV9|TRBJ2-1|TRBD1
CASSARTGRNNEQFF
TGTGCCAGCAGCGCAAGGACAGGGAGGAACAATGAGCAGTTCTTC
>13|many|TRBV30|TRBJ1-5|NA
CAWSARDFDPQHF
TGTGCCTGGAGTGCCAGGGACTTCGATCCCCAGCATTTT
>14|many|TRBV12-3/TRBV12-4|TRBJ1-5|TRBD1
CASRQGQSNQPQHF
TGTGCCAGCAGACAGGGACAGAGCAATCAGCCCCAGCATTTT
>17|NA|TRBV6-2/TRBV6-3|TRBJ1-5|NA
CASSPPKTVYSNQPQHF
TGTGCCAGCAGCCCTCCTAAGACAGTCTATAGCAATCAGCCCCAGCATTTT
>12|many|TRBV7-9|TRBJ2-7|NA
CASTGDSYEQYF
TGTGCCAGCACGGGGGACTCCTACGAGCAGTACTTC
>14|many|TRBV20-1|TRBJ1-5|NA
CSASTGISNQPQHF
TGCAGTGCGAGCACCGGGATTAGCAATCAGCCCCAGCATTTT
>14|many|TRBV18|TRBJ1-4|TRBD1
CASSQTGIGEKLFF
TGTGCCAGCTCACAGACAGGGATCGGCGAAAAACTGTTTTTT
>13|few|TRBV3-1|TRBJ2-5|NA
CASSPTRPGTQYF
TGTGCCAGCAGCCCAACCCGACCCGGGACCCAGTACTTC
>14|many|TRBV14|TRBJ2-7|NA
CASSQLLGFYEQYF
TGTGCCAGCAGCCAACTTCTAGGCTTCTACGAGCAGTACTTC
>14|few|TRBV6-5|TRBJ2-7|TRBD2
CASSYTSGRDEQYF
TGTGCCAGCAGTTACACTAGCGGGAGGGACGAGCAGTACTTC
>13|many|TRBV2|TRBJ2-3|NA
CASSAGMADTQYF
TGTGCCAGCAGTGCGGGGATGGCAGATACGCAGTATTTT
>17|NA|TRBV9|TRBJ2-7|TRBD2
CASSPRLAGERTGEQYF
TGTGCCAGCAGCCCGCGACTAGCGGGAGAAAGGACGGGGGAGCAGTACTTC
>15|once|TRBV9|TRBJ2-7|TRBD2
CASSVGLADAYEQYF
TGTGCCAGCAGCGTGGGACTAGCGGATGCCTACGAGCAGTACTTC
>15|NA|TRBV19|TRBJ2-6|NA
CASNQGFPGANVLTF
TGTGCCAGTAACCAGGGGTTCCCCGGGGCCAACGTCCTGACTTTC
>16|many|TRBV5-5|TRBJ1-5|NA
CASSSSPGGKNQPQHF
TGTGCCAGCAGCTCGAGTCCGGGAGGGAAGAATCAGCCCCAGCATTTT
>15|many|TRBV6-5|TRBJ2-5|TRBD2
CASSYVSSGKETQYF
TGTGCCAGCAGTTACGTATCTAGCGGAAAAGAGACCCAGTACTTC
>13|many|TRBV10-1|TRBJ2-5|TRBD1
CASASTGEETQYF
TGCGCCAGCGCCTCCACAGGGGAAGAGACCCAGTACTTC
>14|few|TRBV9|TRBJ1-1|TRBD1
CASSLGTVTTEAFF
TGTGCCAGCAGCCTTGGGACAGTAACCACTGAAGCTTTCTTT
>17|NA|TRBV7-9|TRBJ2-3|TRBD2
CASSLARSGRDTDTQYF
TGTGCCAGCAGCTTAGCGCGGAGCGGGAGAGACACAGATACGCAGTATTTT
>15|many|TRBV7-2|TRBJ2-5|NA
CASSRGPNTQETQYF
TGTGCCAGCAGCCGCGGACCAAACACCCAAGAGACCCAGTACTTC
>15|many|TRBV20-1|TRBJ2-5|NA
CSARVVGGSWETQYF
TGCAGTGCTAGAGTTGTTGGGGGGAGTTGGGAGACCCAGTACTTC
>14|NA|TRBV19|TRBJ2-2|NA
CASSIGDNTGELFF
TGTGCCAGTAGTATCGGGGATAACACCGGGGAGCTGTTTTTT
>15|NA|TRBV9|TRBJ2-7|TRBD1
CASSAGNRGLDEQYF
TGTGCCAGCAGCGCCGGGAACAGGGGGTTGGACGAGCAGTACTTC
>15|many|TRBV5-1|TRBJ2-7|NA
CASCTGSGTLYEQYF
TGCGCCAGCTGTACAGGGAGCGGGACATTGTACGAGCAGTACTTC
>14|NA|TRBV5-1|TRBJ2-5|NA
CASSLDPLRETQYF
TGCGCCAGCAGCTTGGACCCCTTAAGAGAGACCCAGTACTTC
>15|many|TRBV4-3|TRBJ2-7|TRBD2
CASSQGSSGSYEQYF
TGCGCCAGCAGCCAAGGGTCTAGCGGTTCCTACGAGCAGTACTTC
>15|NA|TRBV27|TRBJ2-2|TRBD1
CASKTWDRDQGELFF
TGTGCCAGCAAAACCTGGGACAGGGACCAAGGGGAGCTGTTTTTT
>10|many|TRBV7-9|TRBJ2-1|NA
CASSRSEQFF
TGTGCCAGCAGCCGTAGTGAGCAGTTCTTC
>13|many|TRBV28|TRBJ1-1|NA
CASNAAENTEAFF
TGTGCCAGCAACGCCGCCGAAAACACTGAAGCTTTCTTT
>13|many|TRBV12-3/TRBV12-4|TRBJ1-3|NA
CASGQYSGNTIYF
TGTGCCAGCGGGCAGTACTCTGGAAACACCATATATTTT
>16|many|TRBV12-3/TRBV12-4|TRBJ2-1|TRBD2
CASSSLAGGRANEQFF
TGTGCCAGCAGTTCCCTAGCGGGAGGGAGAGCCAATGAGCAGTTCTTC
>14|many|TRBV7-2|TRBJ1-1|NA
CASSLVQGSTEAFF
TGTGCCAGCAGCTTAGTGCAGGGGAGCACTGAAGCTTTCTTT
>15|NA|TRBV19|TRBJ2-1|NA
CASSRGSFWRDEQFF
TGTGCCAGTAGTAGGGGTAGTTTCTGGAGGGATGAGCAGTTCTTC
>17|many|TRBV7-3|TRBJ2-3|TRBD2
CASSPLGGRAGVDTQYF
TGTGCCAGCAGCCCCTTAGGTGGGAGGGCCGGAGTAGATACGCAGTATTTT
>12|NA|TRBV7-9|TRBJ1-1|NA
CASSLLGTEAFF
TGTGCCAGCAGCCTGCTAGGCACTGAAGCTTTCTTT
>12|few|TRBV20-1|TRBJ1-1|NA
CSAPGQNTEAFF
TGCAGTGCCCCGGGACAGAACACTGAAGCTTTCTTT
>15|many|TRBV5-1|TRBJ1-1|NA
CASSLYSSMNTEAFF
TGCGCCAGCAGCTTGTACAGCAGCATGAACACTGAAGCTTTCTTT
>14|many|TRBV7-6|TRBJ2-5|TRBD1
CASSLGTGPETQYF
TGTGCCAGCAGCTTGGGGACAGGGCCGGAGACCCAGTACTTC